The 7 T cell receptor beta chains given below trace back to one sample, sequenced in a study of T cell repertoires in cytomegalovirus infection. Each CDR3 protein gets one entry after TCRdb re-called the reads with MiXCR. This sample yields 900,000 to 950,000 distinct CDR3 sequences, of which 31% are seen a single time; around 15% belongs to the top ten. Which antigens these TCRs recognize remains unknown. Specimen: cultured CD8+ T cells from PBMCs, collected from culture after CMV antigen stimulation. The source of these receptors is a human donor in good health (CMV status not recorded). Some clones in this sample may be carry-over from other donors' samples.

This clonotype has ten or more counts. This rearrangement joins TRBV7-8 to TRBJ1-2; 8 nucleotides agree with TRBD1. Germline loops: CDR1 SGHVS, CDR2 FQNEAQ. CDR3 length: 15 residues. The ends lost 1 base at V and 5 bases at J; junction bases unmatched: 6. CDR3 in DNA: TGTGCCAGCAGCTTAGACGGGACAGGTTATTATGGCTACACCTTC. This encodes CASSLDGTGYYGYTF. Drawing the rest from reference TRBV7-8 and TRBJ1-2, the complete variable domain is GAGVSQSPRYKVAKRGQDVALRCDPISGHVSLFWYQQALGQGPEFLTYFQNEAQLDKSGLPSDRFFAERPEGSVSTLKIQRTQQEDSAVYLCASSLDGTGYYGYTFGSGTRLTVV.

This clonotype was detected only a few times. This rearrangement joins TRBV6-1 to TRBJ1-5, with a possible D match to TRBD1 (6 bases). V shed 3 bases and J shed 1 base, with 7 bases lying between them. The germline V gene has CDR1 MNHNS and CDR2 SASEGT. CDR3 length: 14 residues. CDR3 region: CASSDQGSNQPQHF. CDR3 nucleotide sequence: TGTGCCAGCAGTGACCAGGGGAGCAATCAGCCCCAGCATTTT.

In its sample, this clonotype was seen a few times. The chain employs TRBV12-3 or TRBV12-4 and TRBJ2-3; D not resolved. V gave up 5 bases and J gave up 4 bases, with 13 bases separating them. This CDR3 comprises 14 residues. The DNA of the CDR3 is TGTGCCAGCAGTCTCGAATTGGCGGCAGATACGCAGTATTTT. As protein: CASSLELAADTQYF.

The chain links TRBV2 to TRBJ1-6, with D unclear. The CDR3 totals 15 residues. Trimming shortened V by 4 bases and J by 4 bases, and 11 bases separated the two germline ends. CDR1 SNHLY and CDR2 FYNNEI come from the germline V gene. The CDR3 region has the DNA TGTGCCAGCAGTGCAAGGCAAATGTATAATTCACCCCTCCACTTT. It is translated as CASSARQMYNSPLHF.

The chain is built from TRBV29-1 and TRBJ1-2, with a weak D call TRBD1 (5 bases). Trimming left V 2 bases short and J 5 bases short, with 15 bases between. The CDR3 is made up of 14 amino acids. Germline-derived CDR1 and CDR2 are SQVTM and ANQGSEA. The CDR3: CSVEPTDREYGYTF. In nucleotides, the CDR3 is TGCAGCGTTGAACCCACTGACAGAGAGTATGGCTACACCTTC.

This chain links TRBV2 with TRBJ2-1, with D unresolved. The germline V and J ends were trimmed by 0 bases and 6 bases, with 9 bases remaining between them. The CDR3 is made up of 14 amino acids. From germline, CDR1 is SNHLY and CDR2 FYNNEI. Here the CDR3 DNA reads TGTGCCAGCAGTGAAGCGCTTGGCTTCAATGAGCAGTTCTTC. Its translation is CASSEALGFNEQFF. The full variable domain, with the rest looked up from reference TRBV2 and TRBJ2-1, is EPEVTQTPSHQVTQMGQEVILRCVPISNHLYFYWYRQILGQKVEFLVSFYNNEISEKSEIFDDQFSVERPDGSNFTLKIRSTKLEDSAMYFCASSEALGFNEQFFGPGTRLTVL.

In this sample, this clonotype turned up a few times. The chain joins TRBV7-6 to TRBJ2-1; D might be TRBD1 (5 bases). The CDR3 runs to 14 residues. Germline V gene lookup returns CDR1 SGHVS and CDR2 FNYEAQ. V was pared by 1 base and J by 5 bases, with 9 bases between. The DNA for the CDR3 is TGTGCCAGCAGCTTAGTTTCCAGGGACAATGAGCAGTTCTTC. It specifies CASSLVSRDNEQFF.